This TCR beta chain was obtained from a study of blood T cell repertoires in COVID-19. About the study: From the United States, Italy and Spain came samples of acute and convalescent COVID-19. From T cells, B-cell-depleted T cells, or PBMCs came the material, which was cDNA or gDNA.

The authors' processing: Researchers report that nucleated cell counts were estimated from reference gene primer amplification. Libraries were prepared by immunoSEQ multiplex PCR; TCRdb keeps only in-frame clonotypes and omits some of them. The V and J calls and clone size are taken from that table; D and trimming were inferred from the DNA. Of more than 95,000 clones in the sample, approximately 90% were seen once. Germline CDR1 is SGHNT and CDR2 is YYREEE (reference sequence). The length of the CDR3 is 14 residues. V lost 5 bases to trimming and J lost 8 bases, with 14 bases between them. J is TRBJ2-6 and V is TRBV5-4, with D unclear. This TCR came from a man in his fifties or sixties with COVID-19, enrolled during active disease. The specimen was peripheral blood. DNA of the CDR3: TGTGCCAGCAGGTTACTGACGGGTACCAACGTCCTGACTTTC. Its translation is CASRLLTGTNVLTF.